The clone carrying this T cell receptor (beta chain) was found many times. The antigen remains unidentified. Trimming shortened V by 2 bases and J by 0 bases, and 14 bases separated the two germline ends. Looked up from germline, CDR1 is MDHEN and CDR2 is SYDVKM. The length of the CDR3 is 17 residues. The data were taken from a study of T cells in Graves' hyperthyroidism and ophthalmopathy. About the research overall: Sampling of peripheral blood happened at initial diagnosis, prior to any treatment. Regarding the study as a whole: Before onset, by a median of approximately 6.8 months, the model predicted ophthalmopathy. Blood held most thyroid clonotypes expanded above 0.001 frequency.

The investigators amplified TCR beta CDR3 regions from RNA transcripts. The HTBI primer set drove a first-round RT-PCR of the TCR CDR3. In TCRdb, the multiplex PCR reads were re-called with MiXCR into one record per CDR3 protein. The sample lists a few hundred thousand distinct CDR3 sequences; roughly 18% were seen once. Disease duration was under 3 months in the ophthalmopathy patients, who also had a Clinical Activity Score of at least 3 and a NOSPECS grade of at least 4. Input material: blood. The genes are TRBV28 and TRBJ2-1; D may be TRBD2 (6 bases). The TCR originated in a woman under 30 with Graves' ophthalmopathy. CDR3 region: CASSLTRGITSYNEQFF. The CDR3 DNA is TGTGCCAGCAGTTTAACCCGCGGGATTACCTCCTACAATGAGCAGTTCTTC. The full variable domain, rest sourced from reference TRBV28 and TRBJ2-1, is DVKVTQSSRYLVKRTGEKVFLECVQDMDHENMFWYRQDPGLGLRLIYFSYDVKMKEKGDIPEGYSVSREKKERFSLILESASTNQTSMYLCASSLTRGITSYNEQFFGPGTRLTVL.